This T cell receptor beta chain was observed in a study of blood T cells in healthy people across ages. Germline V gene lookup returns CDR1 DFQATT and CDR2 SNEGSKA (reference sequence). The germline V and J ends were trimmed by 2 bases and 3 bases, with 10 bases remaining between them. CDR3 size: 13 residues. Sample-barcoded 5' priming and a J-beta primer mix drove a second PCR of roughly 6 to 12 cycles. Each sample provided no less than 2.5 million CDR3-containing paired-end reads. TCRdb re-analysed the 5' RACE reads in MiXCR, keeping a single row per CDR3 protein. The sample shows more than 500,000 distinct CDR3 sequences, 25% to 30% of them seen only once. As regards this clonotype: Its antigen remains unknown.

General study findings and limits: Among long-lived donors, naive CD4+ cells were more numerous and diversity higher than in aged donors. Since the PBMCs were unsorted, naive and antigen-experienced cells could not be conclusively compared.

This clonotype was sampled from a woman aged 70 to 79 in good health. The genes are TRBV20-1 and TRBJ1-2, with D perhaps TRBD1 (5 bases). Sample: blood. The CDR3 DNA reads TGCAGTGCTAGACAGGGTGGGGACTATGGCTACACCTTC. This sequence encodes CSARQGGDYGYTF.